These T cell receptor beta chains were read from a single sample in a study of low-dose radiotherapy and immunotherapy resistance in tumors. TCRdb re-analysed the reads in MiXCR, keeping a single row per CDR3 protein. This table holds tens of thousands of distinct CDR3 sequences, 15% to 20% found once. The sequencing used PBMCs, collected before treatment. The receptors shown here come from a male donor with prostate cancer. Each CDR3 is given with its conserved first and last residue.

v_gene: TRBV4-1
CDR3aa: CASSQGVWAILSYEQYF

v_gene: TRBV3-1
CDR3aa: CASSQATGEQFF

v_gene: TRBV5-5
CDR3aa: CASSSGTGLVKSYEQYF

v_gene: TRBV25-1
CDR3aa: CASSALSSYNEQFF

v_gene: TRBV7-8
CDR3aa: CASSSRGRQGDEKLFF

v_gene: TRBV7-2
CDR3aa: CASSPQGFGANVLTF

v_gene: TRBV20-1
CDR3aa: CSAPLRGDTQYF

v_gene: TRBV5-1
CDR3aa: CASSSTSVAGTGELFF

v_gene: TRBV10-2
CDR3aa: CASSGPGTLSYEQYF

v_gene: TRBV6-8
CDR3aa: CASSGDRNQPQHF

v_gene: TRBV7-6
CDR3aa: CASSSGAGTQYF

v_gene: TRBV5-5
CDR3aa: CASSFADNPYEQYF

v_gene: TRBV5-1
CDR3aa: CASSLEVGASDEQFF

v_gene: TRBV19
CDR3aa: CASSMGGAYNEQFF

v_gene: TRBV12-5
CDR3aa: CASAPFPRGTNTEAFF

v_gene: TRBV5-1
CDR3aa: CASSPWGSGDNEQFF

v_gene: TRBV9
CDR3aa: CASSVEAGGGDEQFF

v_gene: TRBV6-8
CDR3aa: CASRSWAGRNEAFF

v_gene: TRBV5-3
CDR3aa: CASSGGQAPNTGELFF

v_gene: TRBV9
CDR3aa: CASSVGTGSGQPQHF

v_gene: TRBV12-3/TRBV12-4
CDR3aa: CASSFTDRAGNTIYF

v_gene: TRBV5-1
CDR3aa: CASSAGTGGSTDTQYF

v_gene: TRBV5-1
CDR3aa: CASSFTLQLAGEETQYF

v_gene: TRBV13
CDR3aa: CASSPRTGVNTIYF

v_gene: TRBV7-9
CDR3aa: CASSLGTGNTGELFF

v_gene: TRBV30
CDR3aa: CAWRKGSTQDTQYF

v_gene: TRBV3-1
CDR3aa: CASSQDSADWEETQYF

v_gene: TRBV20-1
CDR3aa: CSASRGTGELFF

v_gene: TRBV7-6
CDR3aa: CASSLAPGQAETQYF

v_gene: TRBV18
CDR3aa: CASSPAEETQYF

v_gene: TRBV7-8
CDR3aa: CASSLLRTQSTDTQYF

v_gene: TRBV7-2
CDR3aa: CASSLSAGAQPQHF

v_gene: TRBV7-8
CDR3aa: CASSLVWGMSETQYF

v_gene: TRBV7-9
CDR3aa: CASSVLAGGPDTQYF

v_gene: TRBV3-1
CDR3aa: CASRQEGSYNEQFF

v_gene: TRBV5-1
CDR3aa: CASSLDSGLPDTGELFF

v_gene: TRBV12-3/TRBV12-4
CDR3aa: CASSLALGANVLTF

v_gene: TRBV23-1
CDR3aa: CASGLEDRGYEQYF

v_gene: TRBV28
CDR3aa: CASSSASGGGPGELFF

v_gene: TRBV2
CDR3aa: CASSGPGTGSYEQYF

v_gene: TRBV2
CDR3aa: CASSILVGGDTQYF

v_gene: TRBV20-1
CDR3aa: CSASGGVQAPQHF

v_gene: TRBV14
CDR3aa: CASSRFGTPGAEQFF

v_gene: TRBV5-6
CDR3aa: CASSIRGIENTEAFF

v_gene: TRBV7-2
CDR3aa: CASSSGAYEQYF

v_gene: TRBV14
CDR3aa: CASSPPGDALTNYGYTF

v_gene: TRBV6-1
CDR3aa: CASSSNRGPYNEQFF

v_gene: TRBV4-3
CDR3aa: CASSQEAATGLYEQFF

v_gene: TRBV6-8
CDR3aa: CASSPGASTDTQYF